The clone carrying this T cell receptor beta chain was recorded at least ten times. The antigen is undetermined. These data belong to a study of CD8 T cells in ankylosing spondylitis. The study's findings and limits: The study identified a TCR beta motif of under ten highly homologous variants that appeared characteristic of ankylosing spondylitis blood. Reports say disease-linked clones showed up significantly more in matched ankylosing spondylitis synovial fluid. The authors found the disease-linked clones to be CD8+ and relatively rare in peripheral blood.

The CDR3 has 16 amino acids. V lost 1 base to trimming and J lost 4 bases, with 15 bases between them. In germline, CDR1 is SGHRS, CDR2 YFSETQ. Quantitative 5'-RACE with molecular barcodes produced the TCR beta libraries. TCRdb ran MiXCR on the 5' RACE reads and lists one entry per CDR3 protein. The sample has some 130,000 distinct CDR3 sequences; roughly 15% are singletons. The sequence was collected from a female donor with ankylosing spondylitis or in good health (not recorded which). This chain uses TRBV5-1 with TRBJ2-1; TRBD1 or TRBD2 may be the D gene (6 bases each). Sequencing used blood, either unsorted or a sorted T cell fraction (not recorded which). In DNA form, the CDR3 reads TGCGCCAGCAGCTTGAAGGGGGGCGCTAGTTACAATGAGCAGTTCTTC. It is translated as CASSLKGGASYNEQFF.